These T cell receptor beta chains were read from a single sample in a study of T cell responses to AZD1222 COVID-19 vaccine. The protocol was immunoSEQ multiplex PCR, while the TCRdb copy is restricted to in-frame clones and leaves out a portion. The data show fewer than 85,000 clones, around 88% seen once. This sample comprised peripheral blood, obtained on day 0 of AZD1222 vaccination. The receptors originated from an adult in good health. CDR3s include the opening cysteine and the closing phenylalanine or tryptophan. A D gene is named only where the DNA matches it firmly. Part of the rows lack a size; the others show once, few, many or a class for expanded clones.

DNA: TGTGCCAGCAGCTCCCTCAGGAATTCCAACTATGGCTACACCTTC
CDR3: CASSSLRNSNYGYTF
V: TRBV5-4
D: -
J: TRBJ1-2
size: -
length: 15

DNA: TGCGCCAGCAGCTTTGACAGGGCCTCCTACGAGCAGTACTTC
CDR3: CASSFDRASYEQYF
V: TRBV5-1
D: TRBD1
J: TRBJ2-7
size: -
length: 14

DNA: TGTGCCAGCAGCTTAGCGGGGACAGTTTCCTACGAGCAGTACTTC
CDR3: CASSLAGTVSYEQYF
V: TRBV7-8
D: TRBD1
J: TRBJ2-7
size: once
length: 15

DNA: TGCGCCAGCAGCCAAGATTCGGGGACAGGGGGCTACGAGCAGTACTTC
CDR3: CASSQDSGTGGYEQYF
V: TRBV4-3
D: TRBD1
J: TRBJ2-7
size: -
length: 16

DNA: TGTGCCAGCAGCCAAGTTGTGACAGGGCCCTTAGGCTACACCTTC
CDR3: CASSQVVTGPLGYTF
V: TRBV14
D: TRBD1
J: TRBJ1-2
size: -
length: 15

DNA: TGTGCCAGCAGCTTCGGGGGCCTCCAAGGCAATCAGCCCCAGCATTTT
CDR3: CASSFGGLQGNQPQHF
V: TRBV11-2
D: -
J: TRBJ1-5
size: -
length: 16

DNA: TGTGCCAGCAGTTCGGCAGGGACCTACGAGCAGTACTTC
CDR3: CASSSAGTYEQYF
V: TRBV6-2/TRBV6-3
D: -
J: TRBJ2-7
size: few
length: 13

DNA: TGTGCCACCAGCAGAGGAAACAGGGGTTATGTCACTGAAGCTTTCTTT
CDR3: CATSRGNRGYVTEAFF
V: TRBV15
D: TRBD1
J: TRBJ1-1
size: -
length: 16

DNA: TGTGCCAGCAGCTTGGAATACACAGATACGCAGTATTTT
CDR3: CASSLEYTDTQYF
V: TRBV5-4
D: -
J: TRBJ2-3
size: once
length: 13

DNA: TGTGCCGCCGGGGGGTACGAGCAGTACTTC
CDR3: CAAGGYEQYF
V: TRBV10-3
D: TRBD2
J: TRBJ2-7
size: -
length: 10

DNA: TGTGCCAGCAGCTCGGACAGGGAGACTGAAGCTTTCTTT
CDR3: CASSSDRETEAFF
V: TRBV7-2
D: TRBD1
J: TRBJ1-1
size: -
length: 13

DNA: TGTGCCAGCAGCGCCGGGTCCCTCCCCCACGAGCAGTACTTC
CDR3: CASSAGSLPHEQYF
V: TRBV7-9
D: -
J: TRBJ2-7
size: once
length: 14

DNA: TGTGCCAGTAGGGTTATGACAGGGTGGTACACCGGGGAGCTGTTTTTT
CDR3: CASRVMTGWYTGELFF
V: TRBV19
D: TRBD1
J: TRBJ2-2
size: few
length: 16

DNA: TGCAGTGCTAGTTTAGGGGGGGTCGGTCAGCCCCAGCATTTT
CDR3: CSASLGGVGQPQHF
V: TRBV20-1
D: -
J: TRBJ1-5
size: -
length: 14

DNA: TGTGCCAGCAGTTATACACAGGGAGATGGCTACACCTTC
CDR3: CASSYTQGDGYTF
V: TRBV27
D: -
J: TRBJ1-2
size: -
length: 13

DNA: TGTGCCAGCAGCCAAGGCGGGCAGGGGAATTCACCCCTCCACTTT
CDR3: CASSQGGQGNSPLHF
V: TRBV3-1/TRBV3-2
D: -
J: TRBJ1-6
size: once
length: 15

DNA: TGTGCCAGCAGCTTAGCGACTCGGGGTCGAGGGGCTGAAGCTTTCTTT
CDR3: CASSLATRGRGAEAFF
V: TRBV7-6
D: -
J: TRBJ1-1
size: -
length: 16

DNA: TGCGCACCCGTCCCCCCTTACGGAAACACCATATATTTT
CDR3: CAPVPPYGNTIYF
V: TRBV5-1
D: -
J: TRBJ1-3
size: -
length: 13

DNA: TGCAGTGCTAGTTTGACAGCTGGAAACACCATATATTTT
CDR3: CSASLTAGNTIYF
V: TRBV20-1
D: -
J: TRBJ1-3
size: once
length: 13

DNA: TGTGCCAGTAGTACCGGACTAGCGGGGGTTTCCGGGGAGCTGTTTTTT
CDR3: CASSTGLAGVSGELFF
V: TRBV19
D: TRBD2
J: TRBJ2-2
size: -
length: 16